Listed below are T cell receptor beta chains from one sample, sequenced in a study of control samples from healthy donors and cancer patients. Sequencing used immunoSEQ multiplex PCR; TCRdb keeps in-frame clones, though not all of them. There are about 98,000 clones in the sample; around 80% occur only once, and about 10% lies in the top ten. Sample: blood. These TCRs come from a woman aged 25 to 39 in good health. The CDR3 runs from the conserved cysteine through the conserved F or W. A D gene is named only where the DNA matches it firmly. Clone size, where shown, is once, few, many, or a class for clones that have expanded.

12,TRBV2,-,TRBJ2-7,-,CASRETSYEQYF,TGTGCCAGCAGGGAAACCTCCTACGAGCAGTACTTC
14,TRBV10-3,TRBD1,TRBJ1-5,-,CAISEIQGNQPQHF,TGTGCCATCAGTGAGATACAGGGGAATCAGCCCCAGCATTTT
12,TRBV7-2,-,TRBJ2-7,-,CASSLARGEQYF,TGTGCCAGCAGCTTAGCGCGAGGCGAGCAGTACTTC
14,TRBV27,TRBD1,TRBJ1-1,medium-sized,CASRQDRVNTEAFF,TGTGCCAGCAGGCAGGACAGGGTAAACACTGAAGCTTTCTTT
15,TRBV6-2/TRBV6-3,-,TRBJ2-1,few,CASSYLGGTYNEQFF,TGTGCCAGCAGTTACTTAGGGGGGACCTACAATGAGCAGTTCTTC
15,TRBV2,TRBD2,TRBJ2-5,few,CATARGGGPQGTQYF,TGTGCCACGGCACGGGGCGGGGGGCCACAAGGGACCCAGTACTTC
14,TRBV6-2/TRBV6-3,-,TRBJ2-7,-,CASSYRSPGYEQYF,TGTGCCAGCAGTTACCGCTCTCCGGGTTACGAGCAGTACTTC
14,TRBV3-1/TRBV3-2,-,TRBJ1-1,-,CASSQGSSNTEAFF,TGTGCCAGCAGCCAAGGGTCCAGCAACACTGAAGCTTTCTTT
16,TRBV6-5,-,TRBJ2-2,once,CASSYSRRTNTGELFF,TGTGCCAGCAGTTACTCGAGAAGAACGAACACCGGGGAGCTGTTTTTT
15,TRBV18,-,TRBJ1-3,-,CASSPRRDVGNTIYF,TGTGCCAGCTCACCTAGAAGGGACGTAGGAAACACCATATATTTT
15,TRBV24-1,TRBD1,TRBJ1-1,-,CATSDWDRQNTEAFF,TGTGCCACCAGTGATTGGGACAGACAGAACACTGAAGCTTTCTTT
13,TRBV4-2,-,TRBJ2-7,-,CASSQDLHREQYF,TGTGCCAGCAGCCAAGATTTGCACCGCGAGCAGTACTTC
14,TRBV6-5,-,TRBJ2-1,-,CASLMDGTYNEQFF,TGTGCCAGCCTCATGGACGGGACCTACAATGAGCAGTTCTTC
13,TRBV27,-,TRBJ1-5,-,CASSSQANQPQHF,TGTGCCAGCAGTTCACAAGCCAATCAGCCCCAGCATTTT
17,TRBV6-1,-,TRBJ1-6,-,CASSERALTRTRGPLHF,TGTGCCAGCAGTGAGAGGGCCTTAACCCGGACCCGGGGGCCCCTCCACTTT
13,TRBV30,TRBD1,TRBJ2-1,-,CAWSRGGYTEQFF,TGTGCCTGGAGTCGAGGGGGCTACACTGAGCAGTTCTTC
17,TRBV4-1,-,TRBJ2-2,-,CASSQARGATNTGELFF,TGCGCCAGCAGCCAAGCCCGGGGGGCCACGAACACCGGGGAGCTGTTTTTT
11,TRBV7-9,-,TRBJ1-4,-,CASSLREKLFF,TGTGCCAGCAGCTTGCGAGAAAAACTGTTTTTT
17,TRBV27,-,TRBJ1-6,-,CAKQSGSNSSYNSPLHF,TGTGCCAAACAATCCGGCTCCAACAGCTCCTATAATTCACCCCTCCACTTT
16,TRBV21-1,-,TRBJ2-1,-,CASTLGSGTSYNEQFF,TGTGCCAGCACCCTAGGGTCAGGGACCTCCTACAATGAGCAGTTCTTC
15,TRBV15,-,TRBJ2-6,-,CATSRDQSGANVLTF,TGTGCCACCAGCAGAGATCAGTCTGGGGCCAACGTCCTGACTTTC
14,TRBV4-3,-,TRBJ2-2,-,CASSQEPNTGELFF,TGCGCCAGCAGCCAAGAACCGAACACCGGGGAGCTGTTTTTT
16,TRBV19,TRBD1,TRBJ1-1,-,CASSTGTGYGETEAFF,TGTGCCAGTAGCACCGGGACAGGGTATGGGGAAACTGAAGCTTTCTTT
14,TRBV11-2,-,TRBJ2-3,once,CASSLEASGDTQYF,TGTGCCAGCAGCTTAGAGGCCTCAGGAGATACGCAGTATTTT
14,TRBV14,-,TRBJ2-2,-,CASSQDGRSGELFF,TGTGCCAGCAGCCAAGATGGACGCTCCGGGGAGCTGTTTTTT
14,TRBV7-9,-,TRBJ1-2,-,CASSLSVGFYGYTF,TGTGCCAGCAGCTTAAGTGTGGGCTTTTATGGCTACACCTTC
16,TRBV6-6,-,TRBJ2-7,-,CASSRPGQGGKGEQYF,TGTGCCAGCAGTCGCCCCGGACAGGGAGGGAAGGGGGAGCAGTACTTC
15,TRBV2,TRBD2,TRBJ2-7,-,CASSHSGGGDYEQYF,TGTGCCAGCAGTCATAGCGGGGGCGGGGACTACGAGCAGTACTTC
16,TRBV14,TRBD1,TRBJ1-1,-,CASSQRTGTRNTEAFF,TGTGCCAGCAGCCAAAGGACAGGGACGCGAAACACTGAAGCTTTCTTT
15,TRBV30,TRBD1,TRBJ1-3,once,CAWSTGGFSGNTIYF,TGTGCCTGGAGTACAGGGGGATTCTCTGGAAACACCATATATTTT
14,TRBV9,-,TRBJ2-2,few,CASSAVLITGELFF,TGTGCCAGCAGCGCCGTTTTAATCACCGGGGAGCTGTTTTTT
17,TRBV25-1,-,TRBJ1-1,-,CASSDLEGGAQSTEAFF,TGTGCCAGCAGTGACTTAGAGGGGGGGGCGCAGAGCACTGAAGCTTTCTTT
13,TRBV5-8,-,TRBJ1-1,-,CASSFRSASEAFF,TGTGCCAGCAGCTTTAGGTCAGCGAGTGAAGCTTTCTTT
12,TRBV10-2,-,TRBJ1-2,-,CASSAQSYGYTF,TGCGCCAGCAGTGCACAGAGCTATGGCTACACCTTC
12,TRBV29-1,-,TRBJ2-3,-,CSVELAADTQYF,TGCAGCGTTGAGCTAGCTGCAGATACGCAGTATTTT
14,TRBV5-5,TRBD1,TRBJ2-5,-,CASSTGTGTETQYF,TGTGCCAGCAGCACCGGGACAGGGACAGAGACCCAGTACTTC
16,TRBV7-2,TRBD1,TRBJ2-1,-,CASSAEGTGRSDEQFF,TGTGCCAGCAGCGCAGAAGGGACAGGGAGGTCAGATGAGCAGTTCTTC
15,TRBV12-5,TRBD2,TRBJ2-1,-,CASAISGGVRNEQFF,TGTGCTAGCGCCATTAGCGGGGGGGTCAGAAATGAGCAGTTCTTC
14,TRBV6-5,-,TRBJ2-3,few,CASSYRRGANTQYF,TGTGCCAGCAGTTACCGTCGGGGGGCAAATACGCAGTATTTT
15,TRBV9,-,TRBJ2-1,-,CASSPSGRVDNEQFF,TGTGCCAGCAGCCCCTCTGGCAGGGTCGACAATGAGCAGTTCTTC
12,TRBV5-4,TRBD1,TRBJ1-1,few,CASSRTGPEAFF,TGTGCCAGCAGCAGGACAGGGCCTGAAGCTTTCTTT
15,TRBV30,TRBD2,TRBJ2-3,once,CAWSRTGGPADTQYF,TGTGCCTGGAGTCGTACGGGGGGGCCCGCAGATACGCAGTATTTT
14,TRBV30,-,TRBJ2-2,-,CAWSLARNTGELFF,TGTGCCTGGAGCTTAGCCAGGAACACCGGGGAGCTGTTTTTT
17,TRBV5-5,TRBD1,TRBJ1-1,-,CASLTGGARTPNTEAFF,TGTGCCAGCCTAACAGGGGGGGCGCGGACCCCAAACACTGAAGCTTTCTTT
16,TRBV5-6,TRBD1,TRBJ1-1,-,CASSLAGTEKVTEAFF,TGTGCCAGCAGCTTGGCCGGGACAGAAAAAGTGACTGAAGCTTTCTTT
13,TRBV6-2/TRBV6-3,-,TRBJ1-5,-,CASSYSEYQPQHF,TGTGCCAGCAGTTACTCGGAGTATCAGCCCCAGCATTTT
18,TRBV19,TRBD1,TRBJ1-5,-,CASSQEGGTGGRRQPQHF,TGTGCCAGTAGCCAGGAGGGCGGTACAGGGGGTAGAAGGCAGCCCCAGCATTTT